These T cell receptor beta chains were read from a single sample in a study of human T cells and chemical hapten exposure. TCRdb itself ran the RACE reads through MiXCR, one entry per CDR3 protein. Of about 69,000 distinct CDR3 sequences in the sample, 10% were seen once. Sequenced material: whole blood, taken in connection with sensitization to the hapten diphenylcyclopropenone (DPC). Receptors originate from a woman between 50 and 59 years old with alopecia areata. Some clones in this sample may be carry-over from other donors' samples. The CDR3 runs from the conserved cysteine through the conserved F or W. Each record gives: V gene, J gene, CDR3 protein.

TRBV4-1,TRBJ2-7,CASSQDRDQRGLEQYF
TRBV30,TRBJ2-3,CAWSARQFSTDTQYF
TRBV28,TRBJ1-4,CASSGGQGIGKLFF
TRBV21-1,TRBJ2-5,CASSKEFGYF
TRBV12-3/TRBV12-4,TRBJ2-5,CASSPRTSPKGTQYF
TRBV6-1,TRBJ1-6,CASSLDRGSSPLHF
TRBV7-2,TRBJ2-3,CASSRSAGVADTQYF
TRBV6-5,TRBJ1-4,CASSYSTRGQGKEKLFF
TRBV3-1,TRBJ2-1,CASSPYPHLAWEGSHNEQFF
TRBV19,TRBJ1-1,CASSDSMNTEAFF
TRBV27,TRBJ2-1,CARPGLAEDNEQFF
TRBV14,TRBJ1-6,CASSTTGRNSPLHF
TRBV5-5,TRBJ2-7,CASSSTYEQYF
TRBV6-1,TRBJ1-1,CASRPSQLNTEAFF
TRBV9,TRBJ2-1,CASSGTGGLGYYNEQFF
TRBV29-1,TRBJ1-1,CSGDTNTEAFF
TRBV20-1,TRBJ2-3,CSALAVTDTQYF
TRBV7-6,TRBJ2-2,CASSIASRLAGGSAGELFF
TRBV29-1,TRBJ2-5,CSVGGEETQYF
TRBV20-1,TRBJ2-1,CSARVLREGFYNEQFF
TRBV5-1,TRBJ2-3,CASGTGGLTNTQYF
TRBV7-2,TRBJ2-7,CASSIGVGPYEQYF
TRBV20-1,TRBJ2-2,CSARSLGAGELFF
TRBV2,TRBJ2-7,CASSPAGGGEEQYF
TRBV7-9,TRBJ2-3,CASSLYARTDTQYF
TRBV5-1,TRBJ2-7,CASSLAGERSYEQYF
TRBV25-1,TRBJ2-7,CASGRESPYEQYF
TRBV29-1,TRBJ1-1,CSVERGPEAFF
TRBV29-1,TRBJ1-1,CSVDEGAIGTEAFF
TRBV2,TRBJ1-1,CASRPLQGLNTEAFF
TRBV29-1,TRBJ2-1,CSAVSGSSYNEQFF
TRBV20-1,TRBJ2-7,CSARDPQGTGEQYF
TRBV14,TRBJ2-1,CASSQDYERIYNEQFF
TRBV2,TRBJ2-7,CASSERAYEQYF
TRBV7-7,TRBJ2-1,CASSLGLADNEQFF
TRBV29-1,TRBJ2-5,CSVLRDRETQYF
TRBV20-1,TRBJ2-1,CSARDTGGTYNEQFF
TRBV29-1,TRBJ2-1,CSAGTSGGGEQFF
TRBV29-1,TRBJ2-1,CSVGFGRAYNEQFF
TRBV11-2,TRBJ2-3,CASSPQTRQIFSHTDTQYF
TRBV10-2,TRBJ2-3,CASSAVGAATDTQYF
TRBV19,TRBJ2-7,CASSPEPRLAGYEQYF
TRBV5-1,TRBJ1-1,CASSLAGVYLNTEAFF
TRBV9,TRBJ1-5,CASSVGLNQPQHF
TRBV18,TRBJ2-7,CASSPRGRVSEQYF
TRBV7-8,TRBJ1-1,CASNPTGYDEAFF
TRBV2,TRBJ1-5,CATAWDSNQPQHF
TRBV30,TRBJ2-2,CAWRGMSAEVNTGELFF